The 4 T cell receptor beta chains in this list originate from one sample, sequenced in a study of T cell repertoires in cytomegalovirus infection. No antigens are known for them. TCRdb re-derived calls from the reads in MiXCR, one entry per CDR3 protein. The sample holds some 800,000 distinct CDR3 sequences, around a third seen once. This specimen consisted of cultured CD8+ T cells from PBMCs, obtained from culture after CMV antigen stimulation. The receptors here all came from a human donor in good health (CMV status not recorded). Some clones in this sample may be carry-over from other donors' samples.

The CDR3 loop reads CASKQNTGELFF. The CDR3 bases are TGTGCCAGCAAACAGAACACCGGGGAGCTGTTTTTT. The rearrangement uses TRBV7-9 and TRBJ2-2; no definite D call. The V gene's germline CDR1 is SEHNR and CDR2 FQNEAQ (reference sequence). Trimming took 7 bases from V and 1 from J, leaving 4 bases between them. The CDR3 extends over 12 amino acids. The whole variable domain, remainder taken from reference TRBV7-9 and TRBJ2-2, is DTGVSQNPRHKITKRGQNVTFRCDPISEHNRLYWYRQTLGQGPEFLTYFQNEAQLEKSRLLSDRFSAERPKGSFSTLEIQRTEQGDSAMYLCASKQNTGELFFGEGSRLTVL.

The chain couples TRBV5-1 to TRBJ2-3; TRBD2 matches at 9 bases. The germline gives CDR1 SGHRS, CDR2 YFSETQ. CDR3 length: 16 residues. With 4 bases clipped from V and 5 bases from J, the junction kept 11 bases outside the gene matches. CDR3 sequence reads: CASSQRRAGGQDTQYF. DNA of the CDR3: TGCGCCAGCAGCCAAAGAAGAGCGGGGGGTCAAGATACGCAGTATTTT.

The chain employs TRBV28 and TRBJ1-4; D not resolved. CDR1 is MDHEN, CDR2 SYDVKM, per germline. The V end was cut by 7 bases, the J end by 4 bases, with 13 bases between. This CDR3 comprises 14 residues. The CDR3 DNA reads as TGTGCCAGCAAAAAAAGGGCCAATAATGAAAAACTGTTTTTT. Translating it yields CASKKRANNEKLFF.

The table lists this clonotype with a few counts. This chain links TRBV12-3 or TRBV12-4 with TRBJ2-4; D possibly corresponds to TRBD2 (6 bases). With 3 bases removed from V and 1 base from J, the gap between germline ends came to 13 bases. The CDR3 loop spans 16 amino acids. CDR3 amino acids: CASSFSGLGAKNIQYF. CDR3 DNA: TGTGCCAGCAGTTTTTCGGGACTCGGGGCCAAAAACATTCAGTACTTC.